This note documents a single T cell receptor (beta chain) sequence. Its antigen is not identified. The sample is drawn from a study of radiation and T cells in renal cell carcinoma. Study-wide points: Baseline intratumoral clonotype presence is unknown without pretreatment biopsies.

This CDR3 is built from 12 residues. Trimming removed 5 bases from V and 2 bases from J, with 6 bases in between. Germline values: CDR1 MNHEY, CDR2 SMNVEV (reference sequence). Measured with immunoSEQ multiplex PCR; TCRdb has only the in-frame clones, and not every one. The data hold approximately 150,000 clones, with roughly 90% observed a single time. Time point of the sample: baseline pretreatment blood. Documented treatment: 15 Gy SBRT to primary tumor, nephrectomy 4 weeks later. Sequences were derived from blood, sampled from a patient whose treatment included radiotherapy and nephrectomy. V is TRBV27 and J is TRBJ1-2, with a weak D call TRBD1 (6 bases). This TCR was recovered from a woman in her 70s with renal cell carcinoma. CDR3 loop: CASSGQNYGYTF. In DNA form, the CDR3 reads TGTGCCAGCAGTGGACAGAACTATGGCTACACCTTC.